A single sample is the source of the 26 T cell receptor beta chains below, sequenced in a study of blood T cell repertoires in COVID-19 (dated by TCRdb to about 2020). Library construction relied on the immunoSEQ multiplex PCR assay. This immuneACCESS table, as held by TCRdb, lists in-frame sequences with V and J called but not all clones. Of the missing ones, under half trace to an unresolved V gene in checked studies; the others have no known cause. The sample data list under 200,000 clones, and roughly 81% of these were observed just once. The ten biggest clones cover around 2.7% of the sample. Input material: peripheral blood. These receptors came from a woman of 80 years or more with COVID-19, enrolled during active disease.

This clone appeared once. V is TRBV27 and J is TRBJ1-6, with D unresolved. Trimming left V 2 bases short and J 9 bases short, with 17 bases between. The CDR3 contains 16 residues. Germline V gives CDR1 MNHEY, CDR2 SMNVEV (reference sequence). The CDR3 region is CASSLSQAWLGSPLHF. The CDR3 DNA reads TGTGCCAGCAGTTTAAGTCAGGCCTGGTTGGGTTCACCCCTCCACTTT.

In its sample, this clone was seen a few times. This rearrangement joins TRBV6-5 to TRBJ2-7; possible D gene TRBD1, 6 bases. CDR1 is MNHEY, CDR2 SVGAGI, per germline. Deletions cut 8 bases from V and 6 bases from J, with 17 bases between. The CDR3 runs to 13 residues. CDR3 DNA: TGTGCCAGCGTTTCCACAGGGCTAGGCGAGCAGTACTTC. Protein product: CASVSTGLGEQYF.

The V gene is TRBV16, the J gene TRBJ2-1; D is possibly TRBD2 (5 bases). The germline gives CDR1 KGHSY, CDR2 FQNENV. V lost 3 bases to trimming and J lost 3 bases, with 12 bases between them. The CDR3 has 15 residues. The CDR3 DNA reads TGTGCCAGCAGCCACAGGACTGGCGACTACAATGAGCAGTTCTTC. It encodes CASSHRTGDYNEQFF.

As to this clone: Other DNA sequences of this sample code for an identical CDR3. The rearrangement joins TRBV6-5 to TRBJ1-1; TRBD1 is a possible D gene (5 bases). The CDR3 loop spans 13 amino acids. V lost 5 bases to trimming and J lost 1 base, with 8 bases between them. Germline lookup yields CDR1 MNHEY and CDR2 SVGAGI. The CDR3 DNA is TGTGCCAGCAGTCGCCAGGGGAACACTGAAGCTTTCTTT. Translating it yields CASSRQGNTEAFF.

The count of this clone is one. The V and J genes are TRBV14 and TRBJ2-1, with D hard to call. The CDR3 runs 11 residues. V gave up 1 base and J gave up 12 bases, with 7 bases separating them. Looked up from germline, CDR1 is SGHDN and CDR2 is FVKESK. CDR3 nucleotide sequence: TGTGCCAGCAGCCAAGCGCTACTGCAGTTCTTC. Translating it yields CASSQALLQFF.

The rearrangement links TRBV7-2 to TRBJ2-1, with D perhaps TRBD2 (5 bases). This CDR3 region has 13 residues. Trimming took off 5 bases at V and 9 bases at J, with 14 bases between the two ends. Germline lookup yields CDR1 SGHTA and CDR2 FQGNSA. CDR3 sequence: CASSGRGLGEQFF. In DNA, the CDR3 is TGTGCCAGCAGCGGGAGAGGGTTGGGTGAGCAGTTCTTC.

In this sample, this clone turned up once. J is TRBJ2-7 and V is TRBV18; 11 bases agree with TRBD1. The junction had 5 bases not matched to a gene; V was cut back by 3 bases and J by 7 bases. Germline V gives CDR1 KGHSH, CDR2 LQKENI. This CDR3 spans 14 amino acids. The CDR3 nucleotides read TGTGCCAGCTCACCGGGACAGGGGGGTAGAGAGCAGTACTTC. As protein: CASSPGQGGREQYF.

About this clone: One end of the junction fails to match germline, which may point to a read error. For the CDR3, the DNA is TGTGCTAGCAGCAAGACAGGGGGCGGCACCGGGGAGCTGTTTTTT. Its translation: CASSKTGGGTGELFF. This chain uses TRBV7-7 with TRBJ2-2; 10 bases are shared with TRBD1. Germline-derived CDR1 and CDR2 are SSHAT and FNYEAQ (reference sequence). The CDR3 covers 15 residues.

The gene calls are TRBV5-6 and TRBJ1-5, with D unresolved. Trimming removed 2 bases at V and 2 bases at J, with 11 bases between. The CDR3 contains 15 residues. The V gene's germline CDR1 is SGHDT and CDR2 YYEEEE. CDR3 sequence reads: CASSLGGFRNQPQHF. The CDR3 coding sequence is TGTGCCAGCAGCTTAGGAGGGTTTCGCAATCAGCCCCAGCATTTT.

The J gene is TRBJ2-1, the V gene TRBV7-7, with D maybe TRBD2 (5 bases). This CDR3 is built from 13 residues. The germline V and J ends were trimmed by 3 bases and 4 bases, with 7 bases remaining between them. Germline lookup yields CDR1 SSHAT and CDR2 FNYEAQ (reference sequence). CDR3 in DNA: TGTGCCAGCAGCTTCGGGGAGTACAATGAGCAGTTCTTC. Encoded protein: CASSFGEYNEQFF.

Regarding this clone: The junction departs from germline at one end; a sequencing error may be responsible. The sample holds other DNA sequences that translate to the same CDR3. The chain combines TRBV15 with TRBJ2-2, with a weak D call TRBD2 (6 bases). The CDR3 runs to 13 residues. Germline V gives CDR1 LNHNV, CDR2 YYDKDF (reference sequence). CDR3 amino acids: CATRTRDSGELFF. The CDR3, as DNA: TGTGCCACCAGAACCAGGGACTCCGGGGAGTTGTTTTTT.

The rearrangement uses TRBV2 and TRBJ1-2; D unresolved. This CDR3 has 11 amino acids. With 6 bases removed from V and 5 bases from J, the gap between germline ends came to 7 bases. Germline lookup yields CDR1 SNHLY and CDR2 FYNNEI. The CDR3 is CASREAYGYTF. CDR3 coding DNA: TGTGCCAGCAGGGAGGCTTATGGCTACACCTTC.

The chain has TRBV18 and TRBJ1-3; TRBD1 might be the D (5 bases). Looked up from germline, CDR1 is KGHSH and CDR2 is LQKENI. V dropped 3 bases and J dropped 0 bases, with 9 bases sitting between them. CDR3 length equals 15 residues. In nucleotides, the CDR3 is TGTGCCAGCTCACCGACAGTAAACTCTGGAAACACCATATATTTT. This encodes CASSPTVNSGNTIYF.

The chain links TRBV30 to TRBJ2-5, with 10 positions matching TRBD2. V was pared by 1 base and J by 5 bases, with 1 base of the junction left unmatched. CDR1 and CDR2 (germline): GTSNPN, SVGIG (reference sequence). The CDR3 has 13 residues. The CDR3 coding sequence is TGTGCCTGGAGTGGGGGACTAGCGGAGACCCAGTACTTC. It specifies CAWSGGLAETQYF.

The chain combines TRBV6-6 with TRBJ2-7; D is perhaps TRBD2 (6 bases). CDR3 size: 15 residues. With 1 base removed from V and 4 bases from J, the gap between germline ends came to 14 bases. Germline V gives CDR1 MNHNY, CDR2 SVGAGI (reference sequence). This chain's CDR3 is CASSYFASGHYEQYF. CDR3 coding DNA: TGTGCCAGCAGTTACTTCGCCAGCGGGCATTACGAGCAGTACTTC.

This clone showed up just once. V and J are TRBV30 and TRBJ1-2, with D tentatively TRBD1 (5 bases). CDR1 and CDR2 (germline): GTSNPN, SVGIG (reference sequence). The ends were cut back, 5 bases at V and 4 bases at J, with 8 bases in the middle. The CDR3 totals 11 residues. The CDR3: CAWDRAYGYTF. The DNA of the CDR3 is TGTGCCTGGGACAGAGCCTATGGCTACACCTTC.

The J gene is TRBJ1-5, the V gene TRBV10-3; D perhaps matches TRBD1 (5 bases). This CDR3 comprises 15 residues. CDR1 and CDR2 from the germline V gene are ENHRY and SYGVKD. V was shortened by 0 bases and J by 4 bases, with 10 bases between the two germline ends. DNA of the CDR3: TGTGCCATCAGTGAGTCCGGGGGGGTAAATCAGCCCCAGCATTTT. It is translated as CAISESGGVNQPQHF.

This clone turned up a few times. This rearrangement joins TRBV2 to TRBJ2-2; D is possibly TRBD2 (5 bases). This CDR3 region has 14 residues. Germline CDR1 is SNHLY and CDR2 is FYNNEI. Trimming left V 11 bases short and J 1 base short, with 14 bases between. The CDR3, as DNA: TGTGCCTCCGGCTCGCGGGTGAACACCGGGGAGCTGTTTTTT. This encodes CASGSRVNTGELFF.

V and J are TRBV9 and TRBJ2-2; 11 bases line up with TRBD2. The junction had 5 bases not matched to a gene; V was cut back by 5 bases and J by 8 bases. There are 14 residues in the CDR3. CDR1 and CDR2 from the germline V gene are SGDLS and YYNGEE. This CDR3 is CASSYGTSGGELFF. CDR3 nucleotides: TGTGCCAGCAGTTACGGGACTAGCGGTGGGGAGCTGTTTTTT.

V is TRBV5-6 and J is TRBJ1-2; D might be TRBD1 (6 bases). The V end was cut by 4 bases, the J end by 4 bases, with 11 bases between. The germline V gene encodes CDR1 SGHDT and CDR2 YYEEEE. The CDR3 sequence is 13 residues long. CDR3 coding DNA: TGTGCCAGCAGCGACGGACAGCGCTATGGCTACACCTTC. Translation gives CASSDGQRYGYTF.

This clone was seen a single time. J is TRBJ2-7 and V is TRBV7-3; perhaps TRBD1 as D (5 bases). V lost 5 bases to trimming and J lost 0 bases, with 23 bases between them. The germline gives CDR1 SGHTA, CDR2 FQGTGA. This CDR3 region has 18 residues. The CDR3 loop is CASSHRTIRSIGSYEQYF. CDR3 sequence (DNA): TGTGCCAGCAGCCATAGGACAATCCGCAGCATAGGCTCCTACGAGCAGTACTTC.

The chain recombines TRBV7-9 with TRBJ1-3; D is ambiguous. Germline values: CDR1 SEHNR, CDR2 FQNEAQ (reference sequence). This CDR3 is 14 amino acids long. Trimming stripped 5 bases from V and 4 bases from J, with 12 bases between. As DNA, the CDR3 is TGTGCCAGCAGCAACGGACGGGGAGGAAACACCATATATTTT. As protein: CASSNGRGGNTIYF.

This chain connects TRBV7-3 to TRBJ2-5; D remains ambiguous. Germline values: CDR1 SGHTA, CDR2 FQGTGA. The CDR3 sequence is 13 residues long. The germline V and J ends were trimmed by 5 bases and 2 bases, with 9 bases remaining between them. The CDR3 DNA is TGTGCCAGCAGCCAAGGAGTACAAGAGACCCAGTACTTC. Its translation is CASSQGVQETQYF.

This chain connects TRBV15 to TRBJ2-3, with 9 bases lining up with TRBD1. After removal of 6 bases from V and 2 bases from J, the junction contained 9 bases not matched to a gene. Looked up from germline, CDR1 is LNHNV and CDR2 is YYDKDF (reference sequence). The CDR3 spans 16 residues. For the CDR3, the DNA is TGTGCCACCAGTACACGTGACAGGGGGTCCACAGATACGCAGTATTTT. As protein: CATSTRDRGSTDTQYF.

The genes are TRBV6-2 or TRBV6-3 and TRBJ1-2; unclear D gene. The germline V and J ends were trimmed by 5 bases and 0 bases, with 16 bases remaining between them. Germline CDR1 is MNHEY and CDR2 is SVGEGT. The CDR3 consists of 16 residues. This chain's CDR3 is CASSILPGGSNYGYTF. The CDR3 nucleotides are TGTGCCAGCAGTATTCTTCCGGGTGGCTCTAACTATGGCTACACCTTC.

The gene calls are TRBV7-8 and TRBJ1-5; maybe TRBD1 (5 bases). Germline V gives CDR1 SGHVS, CDR2 FQNEAQ. Between the trimmed V and J ends, which lost 2 bases and 2 bases, there was a span of 10 bases. The CDR3 totals 15 residues. Here the CDR3 reads CASSLSRVGNQPQHF. The CDR3 nucleotides are TGTGCCAGCAGCTTAAGCAGGGTGGGCAATCAGCCCCAGCATTTT.